This TCR beta chain was found in a study of breast tumors, draining lymph nodes, adjacent tissues. Study-level findings and limits: That most tumor T cells come from lymph nodes remained unproven.

From germline, CDR1 is KGHDR and CDR2 SFDVKD. This CDR3 contains 12 residues. The V end lost 4 bases, the J end lost 8 bases, and 10 bases lay between the germline ends. With respect to this clonotype: What it binds is not known.

From the multiplex PCR reads, TCRdb called clonotypes with MiXCR, one entry per CDR3 protein. The sample carries 150,000 to 200,000 distinct CDR3 sequences, 33% recorded once. Axillary draining lymph nodes of breast cancer patients supplied the node samples. The sequenced sample consisted of axillary lymph node tissue. The chain links TRBV24-1 to TRBJ1-2; perhaps TRBD1 as D (6 bases). The TCR sequence derives from a female donor with breast cancer. Some clones in this sample may be carry-over from other donors' samples. This CDR3 is CATSDTGIGYTF. The CDR3 DNA is TGTGCCACCAGTGACACAGGGATCGGCTACACCTTC.